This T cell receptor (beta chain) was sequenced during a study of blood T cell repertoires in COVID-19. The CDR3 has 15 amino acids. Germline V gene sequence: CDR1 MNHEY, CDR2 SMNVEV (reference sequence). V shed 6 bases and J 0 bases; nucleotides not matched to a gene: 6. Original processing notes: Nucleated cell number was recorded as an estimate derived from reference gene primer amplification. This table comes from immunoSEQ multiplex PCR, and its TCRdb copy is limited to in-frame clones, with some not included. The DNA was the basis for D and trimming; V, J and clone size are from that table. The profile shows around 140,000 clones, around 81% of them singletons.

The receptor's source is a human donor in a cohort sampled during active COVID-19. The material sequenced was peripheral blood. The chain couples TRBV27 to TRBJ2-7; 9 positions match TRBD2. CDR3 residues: CASRQAGGPSYEQYF. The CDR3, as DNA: TGTGCCAGCAGGCAAGCGGGAGGCCCCTCCTACGAGCAGTACTTC.